There are a few counts of the clone carrying this T cell receptor (beta chain). Its matching antigen is unknown. This CDR3 has 17 amino acids. The germline CDR1 and CDR2 sequences are SEHNR and FQNEAQ (reference sequence). V was clipped by 4 bases and J by 8 bases; unmatched bases: 16. The source of the sample is a study of T cell repertoires in cytomegalovirus infection. Overall study: Both a matching HLA type and CMV infection were indicated by public TCR beta signatures. Findings of the study overall: People with CMV and the relevant HLA were identified by cumulative public TCR beta family frequency.

TCRdb fed the reads into MiXCR, producing one record per CDR3 protein. The data show tens of thousands of distinct CDR3 sequences, more than 20% seen once. The sample consisted of CD8+ T cells from cultured PBMCs, taken from culture after CMV antigen stimulation. The source of this sequence is a human donor in good health (CMV status not recorded). Some clones in this sample may be carry-over from other donors' samples. The chain uses TRBV7-9 and TRBJ2-1; 8 bases map to TRBD2. The DNA of the CDR3 is TGTGCCAGCAGCTCGGAACTAGCGGTCCTGGCCGGGGATGAGCAGTTCTTC. As protein: CASSSELAVLAGDEQFF.